This TCR beta chain was profiled in a study of CD8 T cells in ankylosing spondylitis. The table lists this clonotype with a few counts. Its target is unknown. Study observations and caveats: Prior work had noted some motif variants in reactive arthritis blood and synovial fluid. Significantly higher representation of disease-linked clones was reported for matched ankylosing spondylitis synovial fluid. Made up of eight highly homologous variants, a TCR beta motif appeared characteristic of ankylosing spondylitis blood.

Per the germline V gene, CDR1 is SGHRS and CDR2 is YFSETQ. J lost 3 bases, V lost 0 bases, and 7 bases had no gene match. This CDR3 is built from 18 residues. Quantitative 5'-RACE was performed with molecular barcodes, and it yielded the TCR beta libraries. TCRdb reanalysed the 5' RACE reads using MiXCR and keeps one entry per CDR3 protein. The sample yields approximately 300,000 distinct CDR3 sequences, less than 25% seen once. What was sequenced was blood, either unsorted or a sorted T cell fraction (not recorded which). This clonotype originated in a female donor with ankylosing spondylitis or in good health (not recorded which). The rearrangement uses TRBV5-1 and TRBJ2-7; 15 nucleotides match TRBD2. The CDR3 DNA reads TGCGCCAGCAGCTTGGTGGGACTAGCGGGAGGAGGGTACTACGAGCAGTACTTC. This sequence encodes CASSLVGLAGGGYYEQYF.